This paragraph covers one TCR beta chain sequence. The data were produced by immunoSEQ multiplex PCR, yet TCRdb's version contains in-frame clones alone and is incomplete. The table lists roughly 67,000 clones, 80% to 85% of them singletons. The data belong to a study of blood T cell repertoires in COVID-19. The CDR3 length is 12 residues. Deletions cut 5 bases from V and 8 bases from J, with 15 bases between. CDR1 SQVTM and CDR2 ANQGSEA come from the germline V gene. V and J are TRBV29-1 and TRBJ1-1; perhaps TRBD1 as D (6 bases). Sample: peripheral blood. The sequence derives from a man aged 45-65 years with active COVID-19. The CDR3 DNA follows: TGCAGCGTTCAAACAGACAGGAGGGAAGCTTTCTTT. The encoded protein is CSVQTDRREAFF.